The 3 T cell receptor beta chains in this list originate from one sample, sequenced in a study of sequential checkpoint blockade in melanoma. Treatment noted: randomized to nivolumab then ipilimumab (arm A) or the reverse (arm B). The table came from immunoSEQ multiplex PCR; TCRdb's copy has only in-frame clones and leaves some out. In the table there are approximately 3,700 clones, 50% to 60% of which are singletons. The sequencing used CD8+ T cells sorted from blood (inferred from file names), collected from a patient given nivolumab and ipilimumab in sequence. These receptors came from a human donor with melanoma.

This clone appeared a single time. The V call is TRBV19, the J call TRBJ1-4, with a tentative D call TRBD1 (5 bases). Trimming took 9 bases from V and 7 from J, leaving 18 bases between them. The CDR3 has 14 amino acids. Germline V lookup: CDR1 LNHDA, CDR2 SQIVND (reference sequence). The CDR3 sequence is CASQTFGAVEKLFF. CDR3 sequence (DNA): TGTGCCAGCCAAACGTTTGGGGCGGTTGAAAAACTGTTTTTT.

The chain recombines TRBV7-8 with TRBJ2-1, with D possibly being TRBD1 (5 bases). Trimming pared 6 bases from V and 0 bases from J, leaving 15 bases between. The CDR3 is 16 residues long. Germline values: CDR1 SGHVS, CDR2 FQNEAQ. The CDR3 coding sequence is TGTGCCAGCAGGGCCCTAGGGGAAAGCTCCTACAATGAGCAGTTCTTC. Encoded protein: CASRALGESSYNEQFF.

The V and J genes are TRBV7-2 and TRBJ1-6; a weak D match, TRBD1 (6 bases). CDR1 and CDR2 from the germline V gene are SGHTA and FQGNSA. V was clipped by 2 bases and J by 1 base, with 9 bases between them. The CDR3 is 16 residues long. CDR3 in DNA: TGTGCCAGCAGCTTATCTCAGGGGTCCTATAATTCACCCCTCCACTTT. Translation: CASSLSQGSYNSPLHF.